The present entry profiles one TCR beta chain with its context. No antigen is known for it. This record belongs to a study of a mutant IDH1 vaccine in newly diagnosed glioma. At the level of the study: It was radiotherapy, temozolomide, or both that patients received previously, with most receiving both. Notes on the study in general: Any relationship between pseudoprogression and changes in top peripheral T cell clonotypes seemed absent.

Generated by immunoSEQ multiplex PCR, the TCRdb table keeps only in-frame clones and is missing some. The sample holds around 89,000 clones, 80% to 90% seen once. Documented time point: baseline, week 1 (first vaccination visit). Treatment given: pre-vaccination baseline after standard-of-care therapy. V lost 3 bases to trimming and J lost 2 bases, with 17 bases between them. The CDR3 extends over 17 amino acids. Germline lookup yields CDR1 MGHRA and CDR2 YSYEKL. The source of this sequence is a woman between 50 and 59 years old with glioma. Specimen: PBMCs, collected from a glioma patient treated with radiotherapy, temozolomide or both. The V gene is TRBV4-1, the J gene TRBJ1-5, with D possibly being TRBD1 (6 bases). The CDR3 DNA sequence: TGCGCCAGCAGCCAGCAACAGGGTTCGACGGGCAATCAGCCCCAGCATTTT. This sequence encodes CASSQQQGSTGNQPQHF.